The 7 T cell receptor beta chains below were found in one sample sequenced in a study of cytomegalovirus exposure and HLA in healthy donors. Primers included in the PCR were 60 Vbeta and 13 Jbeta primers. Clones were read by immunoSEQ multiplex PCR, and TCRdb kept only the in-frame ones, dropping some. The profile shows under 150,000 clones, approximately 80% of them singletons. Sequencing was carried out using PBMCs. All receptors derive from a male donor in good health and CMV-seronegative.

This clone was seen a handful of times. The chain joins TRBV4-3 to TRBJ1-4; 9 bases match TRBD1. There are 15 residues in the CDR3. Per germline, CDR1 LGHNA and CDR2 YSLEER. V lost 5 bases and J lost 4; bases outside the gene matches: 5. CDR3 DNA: TGCGCCAGCAGCGTACAGGGGGCGGGTAATGAAAAACTGTTTTTT. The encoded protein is CASSVQGAGNEKLFF.

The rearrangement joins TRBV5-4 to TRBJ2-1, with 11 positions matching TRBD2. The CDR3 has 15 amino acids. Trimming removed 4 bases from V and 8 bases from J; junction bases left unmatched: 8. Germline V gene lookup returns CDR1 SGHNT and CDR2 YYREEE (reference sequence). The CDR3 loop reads CASSLQLAGVDEQFF. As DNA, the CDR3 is TGTGCCAGCAGCCTCCAACTAGCGGGAGTTGATGAGCAGTTCTTC.

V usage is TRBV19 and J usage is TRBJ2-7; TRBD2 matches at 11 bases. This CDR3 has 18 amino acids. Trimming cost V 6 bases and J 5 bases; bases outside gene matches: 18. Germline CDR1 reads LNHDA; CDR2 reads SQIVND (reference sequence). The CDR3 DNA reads TGTGCCAGTAGCATTTCAACCACTAGCGGGAGTAATGCCCACGAGCAGTACTTC. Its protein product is CASSISTTSGSNAHEQYF. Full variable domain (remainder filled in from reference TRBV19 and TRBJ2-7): DGGITQSPKYLFRKEGQNVTLSCEQNLNHDAMYWYRQDPGQGLRLIYYSQIVNDFQKGDIAEGYSVSREKKESFPLTVTSAQKNPTAFYLCASSISTTSGSNAHEQYFGPGTRLTVT.

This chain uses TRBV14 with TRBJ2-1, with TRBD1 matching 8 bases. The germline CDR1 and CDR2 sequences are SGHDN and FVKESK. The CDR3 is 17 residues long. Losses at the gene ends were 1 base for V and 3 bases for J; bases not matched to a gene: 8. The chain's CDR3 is CASSQGRGRRGYNEQFF. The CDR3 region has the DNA TGTGCCAGCAGCCAAGGCAGGGGGCGGAGGGGCTACAATGAGCAGTTCTTC.

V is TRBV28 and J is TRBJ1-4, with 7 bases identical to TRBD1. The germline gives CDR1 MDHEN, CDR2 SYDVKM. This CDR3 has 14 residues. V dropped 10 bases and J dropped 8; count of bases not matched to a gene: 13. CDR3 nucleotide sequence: TGTGCCATCTCGACCGGGACAGAGGGAGAAAAACTGTTTTTT. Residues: CAISTGTEGEKLFF.

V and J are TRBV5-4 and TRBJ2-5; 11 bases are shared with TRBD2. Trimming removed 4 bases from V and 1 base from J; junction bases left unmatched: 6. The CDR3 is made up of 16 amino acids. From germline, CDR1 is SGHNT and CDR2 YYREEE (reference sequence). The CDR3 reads CASSGGTSGSQETQYF. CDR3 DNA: TGTGCCAGCAGCGGCGGGACTAGCGGTTCCCAAGAGACCCAGTACTTC.

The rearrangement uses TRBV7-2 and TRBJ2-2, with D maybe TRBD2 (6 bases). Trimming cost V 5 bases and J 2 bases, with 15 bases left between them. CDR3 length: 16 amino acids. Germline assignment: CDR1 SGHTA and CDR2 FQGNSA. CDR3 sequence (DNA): TGTGCCAGCAGCGGGGGGACGCACCCTAACACCGGGGAGCTGTTTTTT. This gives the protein CASSGGTHPNTGELFF.